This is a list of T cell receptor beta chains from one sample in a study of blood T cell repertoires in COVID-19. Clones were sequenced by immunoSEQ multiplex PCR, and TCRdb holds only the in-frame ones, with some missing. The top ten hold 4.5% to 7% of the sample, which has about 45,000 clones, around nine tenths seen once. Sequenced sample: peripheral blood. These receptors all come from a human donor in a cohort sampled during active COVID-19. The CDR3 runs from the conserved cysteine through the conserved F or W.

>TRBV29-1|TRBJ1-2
CSVGGGLYYGYTF
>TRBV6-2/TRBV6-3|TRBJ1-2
CASSRTDRGGIYGYTF
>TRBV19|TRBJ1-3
CASSYRETGNTIYF
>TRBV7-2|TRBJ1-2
CASSQKTGSPKYYGYTF
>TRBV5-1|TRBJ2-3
CASRFISGESTDTQYF
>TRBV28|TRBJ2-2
CASSLWASGNGELFF
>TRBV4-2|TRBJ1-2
CASSLSRGYGGYTF
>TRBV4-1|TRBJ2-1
CASSHPSGRALNEQFF
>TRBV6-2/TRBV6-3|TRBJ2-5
CASSSIPGHLPYF
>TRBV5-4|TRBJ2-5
CASSLVAGGRQETQYF
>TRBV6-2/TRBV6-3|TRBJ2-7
CASSFYLIGINGRNSYEQYF
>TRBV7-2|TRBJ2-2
CASSFMGRVTGELFF
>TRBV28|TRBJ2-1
CASSPTSGRAAYNEQFF
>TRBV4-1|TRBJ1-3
CASSQTGNTIYF
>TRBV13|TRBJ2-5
CASRDSGSGETQYF
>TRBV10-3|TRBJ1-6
CAISEDRSGSPLHF
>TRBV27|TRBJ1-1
CASSLSGGRGTEAFF
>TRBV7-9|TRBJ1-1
CASSSFRGGTEAFF
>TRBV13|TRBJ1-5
CASSLGGEISNQPQHF
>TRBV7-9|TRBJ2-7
CASSLWETYEQYF
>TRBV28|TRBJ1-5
CASSPPTNQPQHF
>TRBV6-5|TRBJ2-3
CASSYSEESPTDTQYF
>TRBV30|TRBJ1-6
CAWSKDRAWGSPLHF
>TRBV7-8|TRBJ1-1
CASSPQGAEAFF
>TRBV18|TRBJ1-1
CASSPRKQQGAGRAFF
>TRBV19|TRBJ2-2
CASRDRPNTGELFF
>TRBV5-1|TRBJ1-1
CASSLGRQGNTEAFF
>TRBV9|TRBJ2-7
CASSYSPGGPYEQYF
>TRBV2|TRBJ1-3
CASSQGASGNTIYF
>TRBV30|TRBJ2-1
CAWSVLLTNEQFF
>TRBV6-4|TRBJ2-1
CASSVLELAGGNEQFF
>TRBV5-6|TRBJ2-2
CASSLARLAGSNTGELFF
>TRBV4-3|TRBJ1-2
CASSHQQGSPITGYTF